This passage covers 21 T cell receptor beta chains from one sample sequenced in a study of OX40 agonist ivuxolimab in advanced cancers. Clones were read by immunoSEQ multiplex PCR, and TCRdb kept only the in-frame ones, dropping some. The table records about 46,000 clones, about 86% of them present only once. The sequencing here drew on CD4+ or CD8+ T cells sorted from blood, taken in a trial of the OX40 agonist ivuxolimab. These TCRs come from an adult with an advanced solid tumor such as melanoma, head and neck, liver or kidney cancer.

The gene calls are TRBV27 and TRBJ1-1; D possibly corresponds to TRBD1 (5 bases). Germline V gene lookup returns CDR1 MNHEY and CDR2 SMNVEV (reference sequence). CDR3 length: 17 residues. Trimming shortened V by 5 bases and J by 0 bases, and 19 bases separated the two germline ends. CDR3 nucleotide sequence: TGTGCCAGCAGTGGCGCCCCGGGGCGAGCTTTGAACACTGAAGCTTTCTTT. As protein: CASSGAPGRALNTEAFF.

The chain has TRBV9 and TRBJ1-2; 7 nucleotides match TRBD1. Unmatched junction bases numbered 16, after V lost 2 bases and J lost 6 bases. From germline, CDR1 is SGDLS and CDR2 YYNGEE. The CDR3 is 17 residues long. The CDR3 region has the DNA TGTGCCAGCAGCGTCCCCCTGACAGGGAGGGGGAAGAATGGCTACACCTTC. This gives the protein CASSVPLTGRGKNGYTF.

The chain joins TRBV27 to TRBJ2-6; unclear D gene. V was cut by 3 bases and J by 0 bases, with 15 bases left in between. CDR1 and CDR2 (germline): MNHEY, SMNVEV (reference sequence). The length of the CDR3 is 18 residues. CDR3 in DNA: TGTGCCAGCAGTTTGTTGAGTAGGGTGGGCTCTGGGGCCAACGTCCTGACTTTC. The encoded protein is CASSLLSRVGSGANVLTF.

The chain is built from TRBV28 and TRBJ1-5; D ambiguous. CDR1 is MDHEN and CDR2 is SYDVKM in the germline V gene. This CDR3 comprises 14 residues. V was trimmed by 6 bases and J by 2 bases, leaving 11 bases between them. CDR3 DNA sequence: TGTGCCAGCAGCCGCGAAAGAGGCAATCAGCCCCAGCATTTT. It encodes CASSRERGNQPQHF.

The V gene is TRBV7-3, the J gene TRBJ2-1, with D unresolved. Trimming shortened V by 1 base and J by 3 bases, and 4 bases separated the two germline ends. Germline V gives CDR1 SGHTA, CDR2 FQGTGA. The length of the CDR3 is 13 residues. The CDR3 nucleotides read TGTGCCAGCAGCTTAAACTTCTACAATGAGCAGTTCTTC. Translation gives CASSLNFYNEQFF.

The V gene is TRBV5-6, the J gene TRBJ2-1; 13 bases are a match to TRBD2. The CDR3 loop spans 17 amino acids. The germline gives CDR1 SGHDT, CDR2 YYEEEE. Trimming cost V 0 bases and J 6 bases; bases outside gene matches: 6. The CDR3 region is CASSLGLAGGPSNEQFF. CDR3 in DNA: TGTGCCAGCAGCTTGGGACTAGCGGGGGGCCCATCCAATGAGCAGTTCTTC.

The chain joins TRBV2 to TRBJ1-2, with TRBD1 as a possible D gene (5 bases). Deletions cut 6 bases from V and 0 bases from J, with 11 bases between. CDR3 length: 14 amino acids. CDR1 and CDR2 from the germline V gene are SNHLY and FYNNEI. CDR3 sequence (DNA): TGTGCCAGCAGGTTCCAGGGCCCTAACTATGGCTACACCTTC. It is translated as CASRFQGPNYGYTF.

CDR3 residues: CASSSVAGETGELFF. CDR3 in DNA: TGTGCCAGCAGCTCCGTAGCGGGGGAGACCGGGGAGCTGTTTTTT. The V call is TRBV7-9, the J call TRBJ2-2, with 9 bases that match TRBD2. The V gene's germline CDR1 is SEHNR and CDR2 FQNEAQ (reference sequence). The CDR3 runs 15 residues. Germline trimming cut 4 bases from V and 5 bases from J; bases unmatched to any gene: 5.

The rearrangement joins TRBV5-1 to TRBJ1-1; a weak D match, TRBD1 (5 bases). The germline V and J ends were trimmed by 7 bases and 0 bases, with 16 bases remaining between them. This CDR3 is built from 15 residues. CDR1 is SGHRS, CDR2 YFSETQ, per germline. The CDR3 loop is CASRNGQNMNTEAFF. CDR3 bases: TGCGCCAGCCGGAACGGACAAAACATGAACACTGAAGCTTTCTTT.

The rearrangement uses TRBV15 and TRBJ1-3, with D unresolved. The V gene lost 7 bases and the J gene lost 0 bases, with 13 bases spanning the gap. This CDR3 region has 15 residues. Germline values: CDR1 LNHNV, CDR2 YYDKDF (reference sequence). The CDR3 reads CATTNRDNSGNTIYF. The CDR3 DNA follows: TGTGCCACCACCAATCGAGACAACTCTGGAAACACCATATATTTT.

This chain joins TRBV7-9 and TRBJ2-5; 7 nucleotides line up with TRBD1. CDR3 length: 15 amino acids. J lost 0 bases, V lost 3 bases, and 4 bases had no gene match. Germline lookup yields CDR1 SEHNR and CDR2 FQNEAQ (reference sequence). The CDR3 DNA is TGTGCCAGCAGCTTGGGACAGAGCAACCAAGAGACCCAGTACTTC. It codes for CASSLGQSNQETQYF.

The chain uses TRBV19 and TRBJ2-3; D possibly corresponds to TRBD1 (5 bases). This CDR3 has 12 amino acids. Germline assignment: CDR1 LNHDA and CDR2 SQIVND (reference sequence). With 7 bases removed from V and 3 bases from J, the gap between germline ends came to 8 bases. The CDR3 DNA reads as TGTGCCAGTAATGACAGAACAGATACGCAGTATTTT. Protein: CASNDRTDTQYF.

V is TRBV6-5 and J is TRBJ2-6; D is undetermined. Germline CDR1 and CDR2: MNHEY and SVGAGI. V was cut by 5 bases and J by 0 bases, with 8 bases left in between. This CDR3 has 15 amino acids. The CDR3 sequence is CASSRTGSGANVLTF. The CDR3 region has the DNA TGTGCCAGCAGTCGGACCGGCTCTGGGGCCAACGTCCTGACTTTC.

This clone came up once. V and J are TRBV5-4 and TRBJ2-5; TRBD1 aligns across 7 bases. The CDR3 spans 15 residues. The V gene's germline CDR1 is SGHNT and CDR2 YYREEE (reference sequence). V trimming: 3 bases; J trimming: 4 bases; junction bases outside the gene matches: 9. The CDR3 sequence: CASSSSGGVLETQYF. CDR3 bases: TGTGCCAGCAGCTCCTCAGGGGGTGTCCTAGAGACCCAGTACTTC.

The chain employs TRBV6-5 and TRBJ1-6; no firm D call. The V and J ends lost 0 bases and 9 bases respectively, with 3 bases between them. The V gene's germline CDR1 is MNHEY and CDR2 SVGAGI. The CDR3 totals 12 residues. The CDR3, as DNA: TGTGCCAGCAGTTACTCTTCTTCACCCCTCCACTTT. Protein: CASSYSSSPLHF.

This clone came up once. This rearrangement joins TRBV5-4 to TRBJ2-5; 9 nucleotides align to TRBD2. The tail of the sequence fits TRBJ2-7 better, so the J call may be wrong. The CDR3 has 17 residues. In germline, CDR1 is SGHNT, CDR2 YYREEE (reference sequence). The CDR3, as DNA: TGTGCCAGCAGCTTGGGGGGTGGGGCGGGGGGGGCCTACGAGCAGTACTTC. Translation gives CASSLGGGAGGAYEQYF.

The chain is built from TRBV5-1 and TRBJ1-3; the match to TRBD1 covers 10 bases. Per germline, CDR1 SGHRS and CDR2 YFSETQ. CDR3 length: 18 amino acids. Trimming at V came to 4 bases and at J to 2 bases, leaving 12 bases not matched to a gene. The chain's CDR3 is CASSTGQGGAGPGNTIYF. For the CDR3, the DNA is TGCGCCAGCAGCACAGGACAGGGGGGCGCCGGTCCTGGAAACACCATATATTTT.

The chain links TRBV6-5 to TRBJ1-2, with TRBD1 as a possible D gene (5 bases). Trimming pared 10 bases from V and 4 bases from J, leaving 22 bases between. In germline, CDR1 is MNHEY, CDR2 SVGAGI. The CDR3 is 15 amino acids. The CDR3 DNA follows: TGTGCCACTCACGCGTTTTCAGGGATCTCCTATGGCTACACCTTC. Its protein is CATHAFSGISYGYTF.

This clone was counted once. The chain links TRBV6-6 to TRBJ2-1; 12 bases fit TRBD2. Trimming at V came to 2 bases and at J to 4 bases, leaving 3 bases not matched to a gene. There are 16 residues in the CDR3. Looked up from germline, CDR1 is MNHNY and CDR2 is SVGAGI (reference sequence). This CDR3 reads CASSYPTSGGYNEQFF. The DNA of the CDR3 is TGTGCCAGCAGTTACCCGACTAGCGGGGGATACAATGAGCAGTTCTTC.

J is TRBJ2-2 and V is TRBV18; a possible D gene is TRBD2 (7 bases). This CDR3 spans 16 amino acids. With 1 base removed from V and 2 bases from J, the gap between germline ends came to 11 bases. Germline V lookup: CDR1 KGHSH, CDR2 LQKENI. This chain's CDR3 is CASSPLAGANTGELFF. The CDR3 DNA follows: TGTGCCAGCTCACCACTGGCGGGGGCCAACACCGGGGAGCTGTTTTTT. The variable domain in full, with the rest retrieved from reference TRBV18 and TRBJ2-2, is NAGVMQNPRHLVRRRGQEARLRCSPMKGHSHVYWYRQLPEEGLKFMVYLQKENIIDESGMPKERFSAEFPKEGPSILRIQQVVRGDSAAYFCASSPLAGANTGELFFGEGSRLTVL.

The rearrangement uses TRBV6-5 and TRBJ1-2; D is undetermined. Trimming left V 0 bases short and J 5 bases short, with 13 bases between. Germline V CDR1 and CDR2: MNHEY, SVGAGI. The CDR3 loop spans 15 amino acids. CDR3 DNA sequence: TGTGCCAGCAGTTACTCGACCCATGGACTGTATGGCTACACCTTC. Its protein product is CASSYSTHGLYGYTF.